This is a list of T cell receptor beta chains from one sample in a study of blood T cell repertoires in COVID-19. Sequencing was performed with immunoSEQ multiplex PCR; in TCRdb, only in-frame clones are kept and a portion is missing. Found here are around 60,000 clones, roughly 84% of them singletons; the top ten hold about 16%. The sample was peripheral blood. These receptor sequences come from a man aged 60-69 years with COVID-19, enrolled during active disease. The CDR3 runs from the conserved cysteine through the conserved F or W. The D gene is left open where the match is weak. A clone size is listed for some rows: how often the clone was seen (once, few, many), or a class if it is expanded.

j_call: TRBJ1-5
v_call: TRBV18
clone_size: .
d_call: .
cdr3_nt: TGTGCCAGCTCATCCCGGGACAAAAATCAGCCCCAGCATTTT
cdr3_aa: CASSSRDKNQPQHF

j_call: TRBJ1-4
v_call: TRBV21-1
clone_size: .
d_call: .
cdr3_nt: TGTGCCAGCAGCAAACAGGACAGGGATCTCTCAGCTAATGAAAAACTGTTTTTT
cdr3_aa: CASSKQDRDLSANEKLFF

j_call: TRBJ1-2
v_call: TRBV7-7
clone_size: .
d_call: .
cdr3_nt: TGTGCCAGCAGAACCGGGACAACTAACTATGGCTACACCTTC
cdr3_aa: CASRTGTTNYGYTF

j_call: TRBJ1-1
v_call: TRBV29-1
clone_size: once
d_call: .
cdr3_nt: TGCAGCGTTGACGGGGGGAGAAACACTGAAGCTTTCTTT
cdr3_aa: CSVDGGRNTEAFF

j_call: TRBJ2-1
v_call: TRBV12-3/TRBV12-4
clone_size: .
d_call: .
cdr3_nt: TGTGCCAGCAGGATACAGGGCCATGAGCAGTTCTTC
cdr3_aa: CASRIQGHEQFF

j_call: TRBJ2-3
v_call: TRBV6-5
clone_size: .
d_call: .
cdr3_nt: TGTGCCAGCAGACCCTCGGGGGCAGATACGCAGTATTTT
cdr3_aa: CASRPSGADTQYF

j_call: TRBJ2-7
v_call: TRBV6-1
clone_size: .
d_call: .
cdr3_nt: TGTGCCAGCAGTGAAGTCGGGACACTTTCCTACGAGCAGTACTTC
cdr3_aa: CASSEVGTLSYEQYF

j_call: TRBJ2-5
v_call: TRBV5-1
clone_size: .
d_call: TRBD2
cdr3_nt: TGCGCCAGCAGCTTGGGACTAGCGGGAGGGGAGACCCAGTACTTC
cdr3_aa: CASSLGLAGGETQYF

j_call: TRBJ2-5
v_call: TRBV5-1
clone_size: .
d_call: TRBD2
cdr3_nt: TGCGCCAGCTGCGGAGGGAGGGCCACAGAGACCCAGTACTTC
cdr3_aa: CASCGGRATETQYF

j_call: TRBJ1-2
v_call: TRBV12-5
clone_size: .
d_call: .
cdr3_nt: TGTGCTAGTGGTTTGGCGCAGACAGATGGCTACACCTTC
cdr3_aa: CASGLAQTDGYTF

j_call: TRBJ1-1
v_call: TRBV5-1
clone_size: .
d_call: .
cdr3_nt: TGCGCCAGCAGCCTCTTACTAAATCCTGACACTGAAGCTTTCTTT
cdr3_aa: CASSLLLNPDTEAFF

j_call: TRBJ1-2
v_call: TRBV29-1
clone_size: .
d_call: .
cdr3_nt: TGCAGCGTTGAAGGGGGGCGCACCTATGGCTACACCTTC
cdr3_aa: CSVEGGRTYGYTF

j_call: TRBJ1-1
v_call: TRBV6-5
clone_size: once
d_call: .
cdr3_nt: TGTGCCAGCAGTCAGGGACTTAACACTGAAGCTTTCTTT
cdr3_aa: CASSQGLNTEAFF

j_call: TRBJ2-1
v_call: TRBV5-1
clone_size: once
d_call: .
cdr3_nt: TGCGCCAGCAGCTTGGACAGGGCAAATAATGAGCAGTTCTTC
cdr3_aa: CASSLDRANNEQFF

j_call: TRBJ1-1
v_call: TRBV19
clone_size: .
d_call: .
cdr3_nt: TGTGCCAGTACCCCGATCGGGAGAATGAACACTGAAGCTTTCTTT
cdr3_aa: CASTPIGRMNTEAFF

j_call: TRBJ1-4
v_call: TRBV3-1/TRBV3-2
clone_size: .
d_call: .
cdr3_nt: TGTGCCAGCAGCCAAGTAGTGATGACTAATGAAAAACTGTTTTTT
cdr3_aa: CASSQVVMTNEKLFF

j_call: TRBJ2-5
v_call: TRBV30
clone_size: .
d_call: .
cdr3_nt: TGTGCCTGGGGCACTAGTTTGGAGACCCAGTACTTC
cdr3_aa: CAWGTSLETQYF

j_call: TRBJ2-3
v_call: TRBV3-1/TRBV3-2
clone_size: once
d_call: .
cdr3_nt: TGTGCCAGCAGCCAAGATTCCGGACTGAAAAACACAGATACGCAGTATTTT
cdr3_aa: CASSQDSGLKNTDTQYF

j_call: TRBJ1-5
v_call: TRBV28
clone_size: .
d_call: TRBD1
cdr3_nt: TGTGCCAGCAGTCCGTACAGGGGGCTAAGCAATCAGCCCCAGCATTTT
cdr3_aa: CASSPYRGLSNQPQHF

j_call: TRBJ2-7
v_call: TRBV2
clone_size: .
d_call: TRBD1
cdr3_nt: TGTGCCAGCAGCTTCCAGGGGGCATACGAGCAGTACTTC
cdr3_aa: CASSFQGAYEQYF

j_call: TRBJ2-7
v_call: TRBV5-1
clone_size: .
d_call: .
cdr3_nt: TGCGCCAGCAGCTTGTCGAGCGGGTCATCCTACGAGCAGTACTTC
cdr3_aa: CASSLSSGSSYEQYF

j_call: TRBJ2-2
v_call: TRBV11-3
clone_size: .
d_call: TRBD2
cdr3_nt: TGTGCCAGCAGCTTAGATCAAGGACTAGCGGGACCCACCACCGGGGAGCTGTTTTTT
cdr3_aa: CASSLDQGLAGPTTGELFF

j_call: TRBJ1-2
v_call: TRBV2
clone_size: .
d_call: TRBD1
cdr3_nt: TGTGCCAGCAGTGGGGACAGGGTTCTCTATGGCTACACCTTC
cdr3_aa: CASSGDRVLYGYTF

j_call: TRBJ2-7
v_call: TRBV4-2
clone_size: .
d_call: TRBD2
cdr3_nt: TGTGCCAGCAGCCATGGCAGGGAGGGCGAGCAGTACTTC
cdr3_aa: CASSHGREGEQYF

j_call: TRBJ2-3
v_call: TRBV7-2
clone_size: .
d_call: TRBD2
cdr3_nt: TGTGCCAGCAGCTTAGTGTCTAGCGGGGTACGAACAGATACGCAGTATTTT
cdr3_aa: CASSLVSSGVRTDTQYF

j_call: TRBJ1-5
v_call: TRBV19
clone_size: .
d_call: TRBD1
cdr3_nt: TGTGCCAGTAGTACCCCAGACAGGGCCGGTCAGCCCCAGCATTTT
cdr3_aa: CASSTPDRAGQPQHF

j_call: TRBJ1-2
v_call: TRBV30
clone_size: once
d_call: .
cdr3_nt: TGTGCCTGGAGCGGAGGGAGCAGCTATGGCTACACCTTC
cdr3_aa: CAWSGGSSYGYTF

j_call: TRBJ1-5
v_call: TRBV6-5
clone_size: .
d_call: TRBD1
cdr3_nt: TGTGCCAGCAGGGACAGGGGAGGTGGGCAGCCCCAGCATTTT
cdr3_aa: CASRDRGGGQPQHF

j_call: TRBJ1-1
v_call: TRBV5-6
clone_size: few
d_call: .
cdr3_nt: TGTGCCAGCAGCTTAGCCGTGAACACTGAAGCTTTCTTT
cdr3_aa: CASSLAVNTEAFF

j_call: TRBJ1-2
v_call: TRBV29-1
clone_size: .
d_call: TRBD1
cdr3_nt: TGCAGCGTGGGGGGACAGGGGGCAAGCGGCTACACCTTC
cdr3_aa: CSVGGQGASGYTF

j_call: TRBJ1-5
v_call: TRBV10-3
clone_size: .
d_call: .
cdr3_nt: TGTGCCTCCCTTGAAAGTATAGGCGGTAATCAGCCCCAGCATTTT
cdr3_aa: CASLESIGGNQPQHF

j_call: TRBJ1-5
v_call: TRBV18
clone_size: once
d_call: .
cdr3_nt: TGTGCCAGCTCACCTCTGAAGGGACTCGGTCAGCCCCAGCATTTT
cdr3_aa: CASSPLKGLGQPQHF

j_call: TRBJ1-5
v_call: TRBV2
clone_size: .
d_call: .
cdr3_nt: TGTGCCAGCAAGACAGTCCGTAATCAGCCCCAGCATTTT
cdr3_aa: CASKTVRNQPQHF

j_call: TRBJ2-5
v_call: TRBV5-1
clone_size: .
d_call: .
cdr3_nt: TGCGCCAGCAGCTTGGATATGGAGACCCAGTACTTC
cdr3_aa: CASSLDMETQYF

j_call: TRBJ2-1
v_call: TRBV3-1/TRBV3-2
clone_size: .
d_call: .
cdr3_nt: TGTGCCAGCAGTCGCATCCAGCGCGGGGACCTCAATGAGCAGTTCTTC
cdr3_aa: CASSRIQRGDLNEQFF

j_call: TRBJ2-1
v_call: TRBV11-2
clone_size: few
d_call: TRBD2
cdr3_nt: TGTGCCAGCAGCTTCCTAGCGGGCAACCTCAATGAGCAGTTCTTC
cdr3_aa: CASSFLAGNLNEQFF

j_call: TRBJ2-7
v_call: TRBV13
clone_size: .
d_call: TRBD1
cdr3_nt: TGTGCCAGCAGCTTCGCCGTTGGACAGGTCCCCTACGAGCAGTACTTC
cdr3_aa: CASSFAVGQVPYEQYF

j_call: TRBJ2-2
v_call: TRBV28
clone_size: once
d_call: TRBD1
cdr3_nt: TGTGCCAGCAGCACAGGACAGGGAAACACCGGGGAGCTGTTTTTT
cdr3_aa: CASSTGQGNTGELFF

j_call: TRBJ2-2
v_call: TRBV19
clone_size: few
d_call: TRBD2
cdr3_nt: TGTGCCAGTAGTGTCAGACCAGGACTAGCGGGAGATAATCGGGAGCTGTTTTTT
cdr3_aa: CASSVRPGLAGDNRELFF

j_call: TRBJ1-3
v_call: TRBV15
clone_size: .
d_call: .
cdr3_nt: TGTGCCACCACCCAGAGGGGGTCTGGAAACACCATATATTTT
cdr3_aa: CATTQRGSGNTIYF

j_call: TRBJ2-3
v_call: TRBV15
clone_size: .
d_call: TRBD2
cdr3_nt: TGTGCCACCAGCAGAGATAAAGGACTAGCGGGAGGAACAGATACGCAGTATTTT
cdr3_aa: CATSRDKGLAGGTDTQYF

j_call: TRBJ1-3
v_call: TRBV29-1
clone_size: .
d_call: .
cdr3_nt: TGCAGCGCTCTAGGGGGGGCGGCTGGAAACACCATATATTTT
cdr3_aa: CSALGGAAGNTIYF

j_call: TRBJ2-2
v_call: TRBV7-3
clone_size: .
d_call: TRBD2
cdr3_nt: TGTGCCAGCAGCTCCCCGACTAGCGGGAGAGGCACCGGGGAGCTGTTTTTT
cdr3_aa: CASSSPTSGRGTGELFF

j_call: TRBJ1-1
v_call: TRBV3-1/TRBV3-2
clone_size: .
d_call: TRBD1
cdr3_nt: TGTGCCAGCAGCCTGCAGGGGGGGAACACTGAAGCTTTCTTT
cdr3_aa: CASSLQGGNTEAFF

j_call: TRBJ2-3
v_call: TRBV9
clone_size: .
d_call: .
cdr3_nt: TGTGCCAGCAGCGTAGCAGGGACAACAAGCACAGATACGCAGTATTTT
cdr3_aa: CASSVAGTTSTDTQYF

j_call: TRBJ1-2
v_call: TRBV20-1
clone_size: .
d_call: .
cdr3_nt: TGCAGTGCTAGTGGCGGACAGAACTATGGCTACACCTTC
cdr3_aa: CSASGGQNYGYTF

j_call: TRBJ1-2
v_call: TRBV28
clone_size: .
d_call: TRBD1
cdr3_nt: TGTGCCAGCAGTTTATCGTCGGGACAGGGGGCGAGCTATGGCTACACCTTC
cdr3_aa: CASSLSSGQGASYGYTF

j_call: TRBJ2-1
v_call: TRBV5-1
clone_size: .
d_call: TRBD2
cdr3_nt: TGCGCCAGCAGCCTCGGGACTACTAATGAGCAGTTCTTC
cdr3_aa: CASSLGTTNEQFF

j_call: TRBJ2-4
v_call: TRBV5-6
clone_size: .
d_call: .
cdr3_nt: TGTGCCAGCAGCCCAGTCGGGGCCAAAAACATTCAGTACTTC
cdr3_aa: CASSPVGAKNIQYF

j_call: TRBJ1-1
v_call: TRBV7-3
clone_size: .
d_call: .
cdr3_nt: TGTGCCAGCAGCTTACTAGGCAGGGATGAGAACACTGAAGCTTTCTTT
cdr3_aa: CASSLLGRDENTEAFF